The present T cell receptor beta chain was sequenced within a study of immune cell composition in non-small cell lung cancer. The study, taken as a whole, reports: Overall clonality, unlike maximal tumour-associated clone frequency, did not predict TIL reactivity. Smoking pack-years did not significantly correlate with tumour TCR-beta clonality. Clones >0.5% enriched in tumour were rarer in adenocarcinoma (around 33%) than squamous (about 80%).

Profiled with immunoSEQ multiplex PCR; TCRdb holds only in-frame clones, not every one. The data show some 9,100 clones, 65% to 80% seen once. This CDR3 spans 18 amino acids. The ends lost 0 bases at V and 0 bases at J; junction bases unmatched: 8. The germline gives CDR1 MGHRA, CDR2 YSYEKL. On this clone itself: Its antigen is still unknown.

The chain combines TRBV4-1 with TRBJ2-3; 8 nucleotides match TRBD2. The sequence was obtained from a human donor with non-small cell lung cancer. The material sequenced was lung tumor tissue. CDR3 in amino acids: CASSQDHVSSGSTDTQYF. DNA of the CDR3: TGCGCCAGCAGCCAAGATCATGTGTCTAGCGGGAGCACAGATACGCAGTATTTT.